This TCR beta chain was observed in a study of T cell responses to AZD1222 COVID-19 vaccine. Study-level findings and limits: Dominant at 160-218 and 743-854, vaccine-associated CD4 TCRs also spanned spike. Only five to seven AZD1222 recipients were seropositive at baseline. Samples come after the peak T cell response, not at day 14.

The assay was immunoSEQ multiplex PCR, and TCRdb's table has in-frame clones only and misses some. The sample contains under 200,000 clones, about 91% of which appear only once. A remark on this clone: Antigen unknown.

Germline V gene data show CDR1 as SNHLY and CDR2 as FYNNEI. The V and J ends lost 5 bases and 0 bases, in that order; junction bases with no gene match: 0. This CDR3 spans 15 amino acids. The TCR sequence derives from an adult in good health. The chain is built from TRBV2 and TRBJ2-1, with TRBD2 matching 11 bases. The source material was peripheral blood, sampled on day 0 of MenACWY control vaccination. CDR3 nucleotides: TGTGCCAGCAGTCTAGCGGGAGGCTCCTACAATGAGCAGTTCTTC. Translation gives CASSLAGGSYNEQFF.